This T cell receptor (beta chain) was identified during a study of shared clonotypes between healthy human individuals. TCRdb's table, derived via immunoSEQ multiplex PCR, lists solely in-frame clones and lacks some. Among fewer than 500,000 clones listed, over 60% were seen once. Only a few counts were recorded for this clone. The CDR3 sequence is 14 residues long. V lost 1 base and J lost 6; bases outside the gene matches: 2. CDR1 is MNHNS and CDR2 is SASEGT in the germline V gene. This chain joins TRBV6-1 and TRBJ1-4, with 7 bases aligning to TRBD1. This TCR came from a woman aged 40-49 years in good health. Some clones in this sample may be carry-over from other donors' samples. Sequenced material: PBMCs. The CDR3 region is CASSEVRGDEKLFF. The CDR3 DNA follows: TGTGCCAGCAGTGAAGTCAGGGGGGATGAAAAACTGTTTTTT.